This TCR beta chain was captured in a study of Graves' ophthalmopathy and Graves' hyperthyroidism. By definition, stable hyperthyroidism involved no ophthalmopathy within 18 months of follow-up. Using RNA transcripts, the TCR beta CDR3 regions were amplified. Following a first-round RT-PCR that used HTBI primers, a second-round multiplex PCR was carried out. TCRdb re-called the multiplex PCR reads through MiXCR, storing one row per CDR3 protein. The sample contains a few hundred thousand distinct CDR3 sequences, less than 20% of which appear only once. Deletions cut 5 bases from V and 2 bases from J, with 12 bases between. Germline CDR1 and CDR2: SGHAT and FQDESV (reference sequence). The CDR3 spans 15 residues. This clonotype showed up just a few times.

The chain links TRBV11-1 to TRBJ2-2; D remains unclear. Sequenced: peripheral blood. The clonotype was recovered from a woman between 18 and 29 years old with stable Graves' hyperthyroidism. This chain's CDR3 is CASSSNLGNTGELFF. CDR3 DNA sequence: TGTGCCAGCAGCAGCAACCTTGGAAACACCGGGGAGCTGTTTTTT.